These 10 T cell receptor beta chains were sequenced from one sample in a study of cytomegalovirus exposure and HLA in healthy donors (dated by TCRdb to about 2017). The library was prepared using the immunoSEQ multiplex PCR assay. For the multiplex PCR, a mixture combining 60 forward primers for TCR Vbeta segments and 13 reverse primers for TCR Jbeta segments was used. TCRdb stores this immuneACCESS table with in-frame sequences only. Part of the clones is absent; in the studies checked, under half of the shortfall reflects unresolved V genes, and no reason is known for the rest. This sample is represented by roughly 160,000 clones; roughly four fifths of them were singletons. The ten largest clones take up 9.5% to 12% of the sample. Material: PBMCs. These receptors came from a man in his fifties or sixties in good health and CMV-seropositive.

V gene TRBV7-6 combines with J gene TRBJ1-1; no definite D call. Trimming removed 5 bases from V and 4 bases from J, with 14 bases in between. The CDR3 covers 14 residues. CDR1 and CDR2 (germline): SGHVS, FNYEAQ. The CDR3 region is CASSRTDGSTEAFF. For the CDR3, the DNA is TGTGCCAGCAGCCGCACAGACGGTAGCACTGAAGCTTTCTTT.

The V call is TRBV30, the J call TRBJ1-5; D gene unclear. The length of the CDR3 is 13 residues. V lost 2 bases to trimming and J lost 3 bases, with 8 bases between them. Germline assignment: CDR1 GTSNPN and CDR2 SVGIG (reference sequence). This CDR3 reads CAWSTMDNQPQHF. CDR3 nucleotide sequence: TGTGCCTGGAGTACTATGGACAATCAGCCCCAGCATTTT.

The rearrangement joins TRBV2 to TRBJ2-7, with 8 bases fitting TRBD2. This CDR3 region has 16 residues. Germline V gene data show CDR1 as SNHLY and CDR2 as FYNNEI. Losses at the gene ends were 5 bases for V and 3 bases for J; bases not matched to a gene: 12. In DNA form, the CDR3 reads TGTGCCAGCAGTCCCGCGGGGGGCTGGGCGAGCTACGAGCAGTACTTC. Protein product: CASSPAGGWASYEQYF.

V gene TRBV5-6 combines with J gene TRBJ2-3, with a weak D call TRBD2 (6 bases). The germline gives CDR1 SGHDT, CDR2 YYEEEE. Trimming left V 4 bases short and J 0 bases short, with 12 bases between. The CDR3 is 15 amino acids. CDR3 residues: CASSAPGLSTDTQYF. The CDR3, as DNA: TGTGCCAGCAGCGCCCCGGGACTTAGCACAGATACGCAGTATTTT.

This chain links TRBV25-1 with TRBJ2-3; 11 bases fit TRBD2. The V segment lost 4 bases and the J segment 3 bases; nucleotides outside the gene matches: 6. The germline V gene has CDR1 MGHDK and CDR2 SYGVNS. The CDR3 is 16 amino acids. CDR3: CASSGRLAGMTDTQYF. The CDR3 DNA is TGTGCCAGCAGTGGCCGACTAGCGGGGATGACAGATACGCAGTATTTT.

This clone was detected a few times. The V gene is TRBV28, the J gene TRBJ2-2; D ambiguous. V lost 8 bases and J lost 6, with 16 bases in between. Germline V gene sequence: CDR1 MDHEN, CDR2 SYDVKM. CDR3 length: 14 amino acids. CDR3 nucleotide sequence: TGTGCCAGCTCAAACGTCCCGTCGGCCGGGGAGCTGTTTTTT. It yields the protein CASSNVPSAGELFF. Full variable domain (outside the CDR3, taken from reference TRBV28 and TRBJ2-2): DVKVTQSSRYLVKRTGEKVFLECVQDMDHENMFWYRQDPGLGLRLIYFSYDVKMKEKGDIPEGYSVSREKKERFSLILESASTNQTSMYLCASSNVPSAGELFFGEGSRLTVL.

The chain links TRBV6-6 to TRBJ2-3; a possible D gene is TRBD2 (7 bases). The ends were cut back, 0 bases at V and 2 bases at J, with 12 bases in the middle. Looked up from germline, CDR1 is MNHNY and CDR2 is SVGAGI (reference sequence). CDR3 length: 16 residues. The CDR3 DNA sequence: TGTGCCAGCAGTTACTCTAGCCGGGGGGCCACAGATACGCAGTATTTT. Its protein is CASSYSSRGATDTQYF.

This sequence joins TRBV9 and TRBJ2-1, with 14 positions matching TRBD2. Losses at the gene ends were 4 bases for V and 0 bases for J; bases not matched to a gene: 6. The CDR3 has 18 residues. The germline V gene has CDR1 SGDLS and CDR2 YYNGEE. The CDR3 DNA is TGTGCCAGCAGCCCGACTAGCGGGGGGGCCAGCTCCTACAATGAGCAGTTCTTC. Amino acids: CASSPTSGGASSYNEQFF.

This clone occurred once. The V and J genes are TRBV7-2 and TRBJ1-2; the match to TRBD1 covers 7 bases. Per the germline V gene, CDR1 is SGHTA and CDR2 is FQGNSA. The ends lost 4 bases at V and 6 bases at J; junction bases unmatched: 8. The CDR3 totals 14 residues. CDR3 nucleotide sequence: TGTGCCAGCAGCTCCTACGGGACAGACCATGGCTACACCTTC. Translation: CASSSYGTDHGYTF. Combining the CDR3 with reference TRBV7-2 and TRBJ1-2 gives the whole variable domain GAGVSQSPSNKVTEKGKDVELRCDPISGHTALYWYRQSLGQGLEFLIYFQGNSAPDKSGLPSDRFSAERTGGSVSTLTIQRTQQEDSAVYLCASSSYGTDHGYTFGSGTRLTVV.

The genes are TRBV30 and TRBJ2-5, with D tentatively TRBD2 (6 bases). Trimming left V 2 bases short and J 5 bases short, with 12 bases between. Germline V CDR1 and CDR2: GTSNPN, SVGIG (reference sequence). This CDR3 comprises 13 residues. This CDR3 is CAWSSGDLETQYF. The CDR3 bases are TGTGCCTGGAGTTCGGGGGATTTGGAGACCCAGTACTTC.